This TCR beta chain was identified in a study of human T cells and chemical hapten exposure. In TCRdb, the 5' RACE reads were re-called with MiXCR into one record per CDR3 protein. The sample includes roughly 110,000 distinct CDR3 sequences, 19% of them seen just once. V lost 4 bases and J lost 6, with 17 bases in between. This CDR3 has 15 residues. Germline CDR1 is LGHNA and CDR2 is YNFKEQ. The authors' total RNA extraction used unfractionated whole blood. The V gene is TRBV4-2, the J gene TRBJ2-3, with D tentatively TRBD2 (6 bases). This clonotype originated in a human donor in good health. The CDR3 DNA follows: TGTGCCAGCAGCCGGGGGGACGGAAACGACGATACGCAGTATTTT. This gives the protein CASSRGDGNDDTQYF.